This T cell receptor beta chain was recorded in a study of T cells expressing NK-cell markers. Study-level findings and limits: Whether the expanded NKG2C+ T cell clones recognized HCMV remained unclear.

Germline CDR1 SGHTA, CDR2 FQGNSA. The CDR3 is made up of 15 amino acids. In the case of this clonotype: Its target is unknown.

cDNA encoding TCR beta was synthesized via 5'RACE template switching incorporating UMIs. TCRdb reprocessed the 5' RACE reads, with one entry per CDR3 protein and no DNA. This sample contains 300,000 to 450,000 distinct CDR3 sequences. The specimen was blood T cells: a sorted CD56 or NKG2C T cell subset, CD4+ or CD8+ T cells, or bulk PBMC T cells (not recorded which). The origin of this receptor is a man aged 18-70 years in good health. V and J are TRBV7-2 and TRBJ2-5; TCRdb's assignment of TRBD1 cannot be checked, as there is no DNA. This chain's CDR3 is CASRLPGGSWETQYF.